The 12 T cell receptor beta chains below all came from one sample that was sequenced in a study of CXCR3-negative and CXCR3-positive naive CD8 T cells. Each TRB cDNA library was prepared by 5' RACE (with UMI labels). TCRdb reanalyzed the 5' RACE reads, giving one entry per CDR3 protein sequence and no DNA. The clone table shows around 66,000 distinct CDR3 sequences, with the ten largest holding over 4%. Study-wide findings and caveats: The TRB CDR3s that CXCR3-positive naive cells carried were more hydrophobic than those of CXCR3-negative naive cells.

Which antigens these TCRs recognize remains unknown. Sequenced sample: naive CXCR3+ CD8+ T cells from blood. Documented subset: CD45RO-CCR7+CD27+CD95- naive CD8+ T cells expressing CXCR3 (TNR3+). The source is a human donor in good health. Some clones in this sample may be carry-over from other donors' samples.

The CDR3 sequence: CASNPEGNSYEQYF. The rearrangement links TRBV28 to TRBJ2-7; checking the TCRdb D call of TRBD1 is not possible without DNA. Per the germline V gene, CDR1 is MDHEN and CDR2 is SYDVKM. The CDR3 spans 14 residues.

Here the CDR3 reads CATSRLRDSYNEQFF. The chain employs TRBV15 and TRBJ2-1; the TRBD2 assignment by TCRdb is unverifiable without DNA. CDR3 length equals 15 residues. Germline V gene lookup returns CDR1 LNHNV and CDR2 YYDKDF (reference sequence).

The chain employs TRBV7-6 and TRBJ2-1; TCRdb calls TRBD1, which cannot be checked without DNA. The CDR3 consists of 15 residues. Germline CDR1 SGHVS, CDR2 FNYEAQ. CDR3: CASSLAGGTYNEQFF.

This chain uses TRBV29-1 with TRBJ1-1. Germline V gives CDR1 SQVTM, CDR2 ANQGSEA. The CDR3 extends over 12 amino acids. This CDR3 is CSAGRMNTEAFF. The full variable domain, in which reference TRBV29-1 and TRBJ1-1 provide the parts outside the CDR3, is SAVISQKPSRDICQRGTSLTIQCQVDSQVTMMFWYRQQPGQSLTLIATANQGSEATYESGFVIDKFPISRPNLTFSTLTVSNMSPEDSSIYLCSAGRMNTEAFFGQGTRLTVV.

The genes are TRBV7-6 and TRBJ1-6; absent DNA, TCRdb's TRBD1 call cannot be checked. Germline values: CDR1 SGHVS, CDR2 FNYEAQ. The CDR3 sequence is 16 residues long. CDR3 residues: CASSPGLSSYNSPLHF.

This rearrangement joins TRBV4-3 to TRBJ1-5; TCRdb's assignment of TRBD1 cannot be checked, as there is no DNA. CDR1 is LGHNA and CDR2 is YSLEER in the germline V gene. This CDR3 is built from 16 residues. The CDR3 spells CASSRDRAPSNQPQHF.

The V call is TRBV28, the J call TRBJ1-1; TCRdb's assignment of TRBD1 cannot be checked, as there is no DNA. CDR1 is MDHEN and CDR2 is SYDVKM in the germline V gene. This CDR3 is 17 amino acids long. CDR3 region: CASSFGSGHLMNTEAFF.

CDR3 in amino acids: CASSQFRGGYYGYTF. The chain has TRBV23-1 and TRBJ1-2; TCRdb reports TRBD1, a call that lacks DNA to check it against. TRBV23-1 is treated as an ORF (open reading frame) with a function not yet certain. The CDR3 is 15 amino acids.

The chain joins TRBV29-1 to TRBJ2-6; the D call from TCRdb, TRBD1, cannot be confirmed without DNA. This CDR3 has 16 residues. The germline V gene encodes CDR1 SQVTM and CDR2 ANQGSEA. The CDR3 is CSVEGRGRNGANVLTF.

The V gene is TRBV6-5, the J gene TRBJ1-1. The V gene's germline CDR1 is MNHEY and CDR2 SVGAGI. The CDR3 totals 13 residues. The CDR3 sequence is CASSNPSGGEAFF.

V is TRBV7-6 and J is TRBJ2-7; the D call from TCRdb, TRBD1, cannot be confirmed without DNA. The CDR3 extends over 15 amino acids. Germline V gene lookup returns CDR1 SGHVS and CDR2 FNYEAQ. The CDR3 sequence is CASSLALQGSYEQYF.

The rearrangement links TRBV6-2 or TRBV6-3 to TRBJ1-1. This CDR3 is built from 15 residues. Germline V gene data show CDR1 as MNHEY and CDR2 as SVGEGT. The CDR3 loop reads CASSWLGGRGTEAFF.